This entry lists 13 T cell receptor beta chains sequenced from one sample in a study of response to subunit inactivated influenza vaccine. TCRdb called the RT-PCR reads again in MiXCR, with one record for every CDR3 protein. The sample lists roughly 700,000 distinct CDR3 sequences; approximately 14% were seen once. Sequenced material: PBMCs from blood, taken 12 days after vaccination. The receptors derive from a man aged 50 or older who received an inactivated influenza vaccine.

This sequence joins TRBV11-1 and TRBJ2-1; 15 positions agree with TRBD2. V lost 5 bases and J lost 6; bases outside the gene matches: 17. CDR1 and CDR2 (germline): SGHAT, FQDESV (reference sequence). This CDR3 is built from 20 residues. The CDR3 nucleotides read TGTGCCAGCAGCCCAGGGACGGAAGAAGAGGGACTAGCGGGAGGCAATGAGCAGTTCTTC. Translated: CASSPGTEEEGLAGGNEQFF.

The table lists this clonotype with many counts. This chain connects TRBV10-3 to TRBJ2-6; D unclear. The CDR3 spans 15 residues. CDR1 is ENHRY, CDR2 SYGVKD, per germline. V was clipped by 3 bases and J by 1 base, with 7 bases between them. As DNA, the CDR3 is TGTGCCATCAGTGATAAGGGTTCTGGGGCCAACGTCCTGACTTTC. It yields the protein CAISDKGSGANVLTF.

This clonotype was picked up a small number of times. V gene TRBV18 combines with J gene TRBJ1-2, with 9 bases aligning to TRBD1. Trimming removed 3 bases from V and 8 bases from J; junction bases left unmatched: 7. The CDR3 length is 14 residues. Germline V gives CDR1 KGHSH, CDR2 LQKENI. The CDR3 is CASSPSRDRVGYTF. The CDR3 DNA is TGTGCCAGCTCACCCTCCCGGGACAGGGTCGGCTACACCTTC.

The V gene is TRBV12-3 or TRBV12-4, the J gene TRBJ2-7; D unresolved. The V and J ends lost 5 bases and 3 bases respectively, with 11 bases between them. The CDR3 extends over 13 amino acids. Here the CDR3 reads CASSPTQIYEQYF. The CDR3 DNA sequence: TGTGCCAGCAGTCCCACTCAGATCTACGAGCAGTACTTC.

The chain links TRBV7-2 to TRBJ1-1; the match to TRBD1 covers 9 bases. The V gene end was trimmed by 0 bases and the J gene end by 1 base; junction bases not matched to a gene: 3. Germline V gene lookup returns CDR1 SGHTA and CDR2 FQGNSA. This CDR3 has 16 residues. Here the CDR3 reads CASSLAGTGTNTEAFF. CDR3 DNA: TGTGCCAGCAGCTTAGCTGGGACAGGGACGAACACTGAAGCTTTCTTT.

This clonotype was observed many times. V and J are TRBV6-5 and TRBJ2-5; tentatively, D is TRBD2 (6 bases). V shed 0 bases and J shed 5 bases, with 13 bases lying between them. CDR1 and CDR2 (germline): MNHEY, SVGAGI. This CDR3 is built from 15 residues. In DNA form, the CDR3 reads TGTGCCAGCAGTTACTCGACGGGGGACGGGGAGACCCAGTACTTC. It encodes CASSYSTGDGETQYF.

This chain joins TRBV6-2 or TRBV6-3 and TRBJ1-5; D not certain. The CDR3 has 13 amino acids. The V and J ends lost 5 bases and 6 bases respectively, with 11 bases between them. Per the germline V gene, CDR1 is MNHEY and CDR2 is SVGEGT. CDR3 DNA: TGTGCCAGCAGTCATCTCCGTGGTCAGCCCCAGCATTTT. As protein: CASSHLRGQPQHF.

Written as DNA, the CDR3 is TGTGCCAGCAGCCCCGCGGCAATTGTAGCCTACGAGCAGTACTTC. This encodes CASSPAAIVAYEQYF. The chain is built from TRBV7-2 and TRBJ2-7; D unresolved. This CDR3 contains 15 residues. V was shortened by 5 bases and J by 2 bases, with 16 bases between the two germline ends. Germline V gene lookup returns CDR1 SGHTA and CDR2 FQGNSA.

The chain joins TRBV6-1 to TRBJ2-5, with 9 bases matching TRBD2. The CDR3 has 14 residues. CDR1 is MNHNS and CDR2 is SASEGT in the germline V gene. The trim removed 6 bases at V and 5 bases at J, leaving 7 bases unmatched. CDR3 residues: CASRELAGDETQYF. The CDR3 region has the DNA TGTGCCAGCAGGGAGTTAGCGGGAGATGAGACCCAGTACTTC.

This clonotype showed up just a few times. The genes are TRBV12-3 or TRBV12-4 and TRBJ1-1; D not resolved. The CDR3 is made up of 13 amino acids. The ends were cut back, 0 bases at V and 6 bases at J, with 8 bases in the middle. DNA of the CDR3: TGTGCCAGCAGTTTAGCCGGGTCTTCTGAAGCTTTCTTT. It is translated as CASSLAGSSEAFF.

This clonotype has just a few counts. The chain has TRBV4-3 and TRBJ2-2; 8 bases match TRBD1. Germline CDR1 and CDR2: LGHNA and YSLEER. J was trimmed by 1 base and V by 0 bases; bases with no gene match: 1. The CDR3 is 16 residues long. The CDR3 is CASSQDDRGNTGELFF. CDR3 nucleotide sequence: TGCGCCAGCAGCCAAGACGACAGGGGGAACACCGGGGAGCTGTTTTTT.

The rearrangement links TRBV30 to TRBJ1-6; tentative D call: TRBD1 (6 bases). Germline V gives CDR1 GTSNPN, CDR2 SVGIG (reference sequence). V lost 5 bases and J 0 bases, leaving 14 bases between the germline ends. This CDR3 comprises 16 residues. The CDR3 here is CAWSLGGNSYNSPLHF. In nucleotides, the CDR3 is TGTGCCTGGTCATTAGGGGGTAACTCCTATAATTCACCCCTCCACTTT.

This clonotype was seen more than once but under ten times. The rearrangement joins TRBV10-3 to TRBJ1-4; D call uncertain. V lost 5 bases and J 0 bases, leaving 7 bases between the germline ends. This CDR3 is 14 amino acids long. Germline V CDR1 and CDR2: ENHRY, SYGVKD. CDR3 in DNA: TGTGCCATCAGTCCGGGATCAACTAATGAAAAACTGTTTTTT. Translation: CAISPGSTNEKLFF.